This is a list of T cell receptor beta chains from one sample in a study of T cells of healthy individuals. MiXCR, applied by TCRdb to the 5' RACE reads, yields one record per CDR3 protein. The repertoire consists of some 82,000 distinct CDR3 sequences, with roughly 5% occurring once and the leading ten covering roughly 7.1%. The receptor source for this set is a female donor in good health. Each CDR3 is given with its conserved first and last residue.

cdr3_aa: CASSSLQFLIPSYEQYF
j_call: TRBJ2-7
v_call: TRBV28

cdr3_aa: CASSLGLVGEQFF
j_call: TRBJ2-1
v_call: TRBV11-2

cdr3_aa: CSVGDRVAFF
j_call: TRBJ1-1
v_call: TRBV29-1

cdr3_aa: CASSPGQGNYGYTF
j_call: TRBJ1-2
v_call: TRBV18

cdr3_aa: CACKKQGHSSGNTIYF
j_call: TRBJ1-3
v_call: TRBV7-9

cdr3_aa: CATSRGVGLAPPDTQYF
j_call: TRBJ2-3
v_call: TRBV15

cdr3_aa: CASSQFGTSGYNEQFF
j_call: TRBJ2-1
v_call: TRBV4-3

cdr3_aa: CATNRGGGTEAFF
j_call: TRBJ1-1
v_call: TRBV12-3/TRBV12-4

cdr3_aa: CASSQITGGTQYF
j_call: TRBJ2-3
v_call: TRBV12-3/TRBV12-4

cdr3_aa: CAWAGTANTEAFF
j_call: TRBJ1-1
v_call: TRBV30

cdr3_aa: CASSGSGQFSGTGELFF
j_call: TRBJ2-2
v_call: TRBV5-4

cdr3_aa: CAWGSRWTEAFF
j_call: TRBJ1-1
v_call: TRBV30

cdr3_aa: CASSLGRGQLDYGYTF
j_call: TRBJ1-2
v_call: TRBV5-4

cdr3_aa: CSARDLQRESYEQYF
j_call: TRBJ2-7
v_call: TRBV20-1

cdr3_aa: CASSGGAEETQYF
j_call: TRBJ2-5
v_call: TRBV7-7

cdr3_aa: CATSRDRGSWGDEQFF
j_call: TRBJ2-1
v_call: TRBV15

cdr3_aa: CAGGPGSQETQYF
j_call: TRBJ2-5
v_call: TRBV6-2/TRBV6-3

cdr3_aa: CSARIGARGTDTQYF
j_call: TRBJ2-3
v_call: TRBV20-1

cdr3_aa: CALLGLAGSSEQYF
j_call: TRBJ2-7
v_call: TRBV2

cdr3_aa: CASSREVSNEQFF
j_call: TRBJ2-1
v_call: TRBV18

cdr3_aa: CASSRGWASGLPDEQFF
j_call: TRBJ2-1
v_call: TRBV5-1

cdr3_aa: CASTTQGAKLFF
j_call: TRBJ1-4
v_call: TRBV6-6

cdr3_aa: CSAPRQPGTDTQYF
j_call: TRBJ2-3
v_call: TRBV20-1

cdr3_aa: CASAGGENTEAFF
j_call: TRBJ1-1
v_call: TRBV7-3

cdr3_aa: CASSDGQNTEAFF
j_call: TRBJ1-1
v_call: TRBV6-6

cdr3_aa: CSVTGGAGTNYGYTF
j_call: TRBJ1-2
v_call: TRBV29-1

cdr3_aa: CASTGGIYTGELFF
j_call: TRBJ2-2
v_call: TRBV6-2/TRBV6-3

cdr3_aa: CAWEDGVRTEAFF
j_call: TRBJ1-1
v_call: TRBV30

cdr3_aa: CASSGTSGYYNEQFF
j_call: TRBJ2-1
v_call: TRBV6-1

cdr3_aa: CASRRTGRDSPLHF
j_call: TRBJ1-6
v_call: TRBV28

cdr3_aa: CASSLDTGTGPINEQFF
j_call: TRBJ2-1
v_call: TRBV11-2

cdr3_aa: CASSSSGGLKVTDTQYF
j_call: TRBJ2-3
v_call: TRBV5-8

cdr3_aa: CASSEVRVKADTQYF
j_call: TRBJ2-3
v_call: TRBV14

cdr3_aa: CASSLGHSSGPNTGELFF
j_call: TRBJ2-2
v_call: TRBV11-3

cdr3_aa: CASSSDGTGTPNYGYTF
j_call: TRBJ1-2
v_call: TRBV7-9

cdr3_aa: CASSSTSGRAAGQFF
j_call: TRBJ2-1
v_call: TRBV5-6

cdr3_aa: CASSQDGYQPLHF
j_call: TRBJ1-5
v_call: TRBV4-1